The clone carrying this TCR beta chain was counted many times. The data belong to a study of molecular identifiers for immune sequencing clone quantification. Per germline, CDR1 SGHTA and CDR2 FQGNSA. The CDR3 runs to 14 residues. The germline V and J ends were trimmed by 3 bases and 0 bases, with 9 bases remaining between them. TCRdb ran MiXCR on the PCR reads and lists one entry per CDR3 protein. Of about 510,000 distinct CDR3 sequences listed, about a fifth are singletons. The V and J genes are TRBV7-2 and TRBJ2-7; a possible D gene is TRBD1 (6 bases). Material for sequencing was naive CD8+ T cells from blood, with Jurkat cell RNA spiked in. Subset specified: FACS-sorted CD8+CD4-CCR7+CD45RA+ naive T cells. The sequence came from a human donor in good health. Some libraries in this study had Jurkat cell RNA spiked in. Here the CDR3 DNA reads TGTGCCAGCAGCTTGGGCAGGGGCTCCTACGAGCAGTACTTC. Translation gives CASSLGRGSYEQYF.